This TCR beta chain was found in a study of T cells in Graves' hyperthyroidism and ophthalmopathy. Findings and limits, study-wide: Also found in blood were most expanded thyroid clonotypes above 0.001.

Trimming left V 4 bases short and J 7 bases short, with 10 bases between. This CDR3 has 12 amino acids. Germline CDR1 is GTSNPN and CDR2 is SVGIG (reference sequence). This clonotype came up many times. Its antigen is not identified. Regions amplified from RNA transcripts were the TCR beta CDR3 regions. TCR CDR3 underwent first-round RT-PCR with the HTBI primer set. MiXCR, applied by TCRdb to the multiplex PCR reads, yields one record per CDR3 protein. Counted here are about 590,000 distinct CDR3 sequences, 15% to 18% occurring once; the ten biggest clones make up approximately 7%. This receptor was taken from a young woman with Graves' hyperthyroidism. The sequencing input was blood. The chain is built from TRBV30 and TRBJ1-4, with D possibly being TRBD1 (5 bases). CDR3 in amino acids: CAWMRGGEKLFF. The CDR3 DNA reads TGTGCCTGGATGAGGGGTGGTGAAAAACTGTTTTTT.